This is a list of T cell receptor beta chains from one sample in a study of siplizumab effects on memory and regulatory T cells. Only in-frame clones appear in the TCRdb table, and some are missing; sequencing was by immunoSEQ multiplex PCR. The data show 75,000 to 95,000 clones, approximately 90% seen once. The source material was CD4+ T cells sorted from blood. The source is a human donor in good health. CDR3s include the opening cysteine and the closing phenylalanine or tryptophan. D genes are given only for firm matches. For some rows the clone size is stated as once, few or many, or as a class when expanded; others skip it.

D gene	V gene	CDR3 length	clone size	J gene	CDR3 protein	CDR3 DNA
TRBD2	TRBV18	16	.	TRBJ2-2	CASSGLAVPNTGELFF	TGTGCCAGCTCCGGACTAGCGGTGCCCAACACCGGGGAGCTGTTTTTT
TRBD2	TRBV27	15	.	TRBJ2-7	CASSLTPSGSYEQYF	TGTGCCAGCAGTTTAACCCCTAGCGGGAGCTACGAGCAGTACTTC
.	TRBV5-4	14	.	TRBJ2-1	CASSYRVRDNEQFF	TGTGCCAGCAGCTACAGGGTCCGGGACAATGAGCAGTTCTTC
.	TRBV7-8	16	.	TRBJ2-5	CASSLSSETAGETQYF	TGTGCCAGCAGCTTAAGTTCCGAGACGGCGGGGGAGACCCAGTACTTC
TRBD1	TRBV4-2	19	.	TRBJ2-3	CASSQDLGTGTGRTDTQYF	TGTGCCAGCAGCCAAGATCTTGGCACCGGGACAGGGAGAACAGATACGCAGTATTTT
TRBD1	TRBV27	17	.	TRBJ2-7	CASSSRGGWDRGHEQYF	TGTGCCAGCAGTTCCCGCGGGGGGTGGGACAGGGGGCACGAGCAGTACTTC
.	TRBV28	14	.	TRBJ1-3	CASSPHPVGNTIYF	TGTGCCAGCAGTCCCCACCCGGTGGGGAACACCATATATTTT
TRBD2	TRBV2	15	once	TRBJ2-1	CATGTSVSSYNEQFF	TGTGCCACGGGGACTAGCGTAAGCTCCTACAATGAGCAGTTCTTC
.	TRBV19	13	.	TRBJ2-5	CASSQRRQETQYF	TGTGCCAGTAGCCAGCGGAGGCAAGAGACCCAGTACTTC
.	TRBV7-3	14	.	TRBJ2-7	CASSLTATSYEQYF	TGTGCCAGCAGCTTAACTGCCACCTCCTACGAGCAGTACTTC
TRBD2	TRBV5-1	17	.	TRBJ2-5	CASTLGLAVPGGETQYF	TGCGCCAGCACCCTAGGACTAGCGGTTCCGGGGGGAGAGACCCAGTACTTC
TRBD2	TRBV5-6	16	.	TRBJ2-3	CASSKGLAVRTDTQYF	TGTGCCAGCAGCAAAGGACTAGCGGTACGCACAGATACGCAGTATTTT
TRBD1	TRBV19	13	.	TRBJ1-5	CASSGRDSQPQHF	TGTGCCAGTAGTGGGAGGGACAGCCAGCCCCAGCATTTT
.	TRBV6-6	11	.	TRBJ1-1	CASRGRSEAFF	TGTGCCAGCAGGGGACGGTCTGAAGCTTTCTTT
.	TRBV6-1	13	.	TRBJ2-3	CASTVRGTDTQYF	TGTGCCAGCACAGTGCGGGGCACAGATACGCAGTATTTT
.	TRBV6-1	15	.	TRBJ2-1	CASTLGLNSYNEQFF	TGTGCCAGCACCTTAGGACTAAACTCCTACAATGAGCAGTTCTTC
TRBD1	TRBV19	14	once	TRBJ2-5	CASMGDRLGETQYF	TGTGCCAGTATGGGGGACAGGTTAGGAGAGACCCAGTACTTC
.	TRBV6-5	15	.	TRBJ2-1	CASSGIRASYNEQFF	TGTGCCAGCAGTGGGATTCGGGCCTCCTACAATGAGCAGTTCTTC
.	TRBV14	11	.	TRBJ2-3	CASSQVDTQYF	TGTGCCAGCAGCCAAGTGGATACGCAGTATTTT
TRBD1	TRBV18	14	.	TRBJ2-7	CASSAVTGFDEQYF	TGTGCCAGCTCCGCAGTGACAGGGTTCGACGAGCAGTACTTC
.	TRBV6-5	13	.	TRBJ2-2	CASSYGGTGELFF	TGTGCCAGCAGTTACGGGGGCACCGGGGAGCTGTTTTTT
.	TRBV6-1	12	.	TRBJ2-7	CASSSLYYEQYF	TGTGCCAGCAGTTCCCTCTACTACGAGCAGTACTTC
TRBD1	TRBV6-5	14	.	TRBJ2-7	CASSRQGAGYEQYF	TGTGCCAGCAGTCGACAGGGGGCAGGGTACGAGCAGTACTTC
.	TRBV7-2	16	.	TRBJ2-4	CASSPSVAGAKNIQYF	TGTGCCAGCAGCCCTAGTGTTGCGGGAGCCAAAAACATTCAGTACTTC
.	TRBV28	16	.	TRBJ2-3	CASTRRAARGTDTQYF	TGTGCCAGCACCAGACGGGCAGCGAGGGGCACAGATACGCAGTATTTT
TRBD2	TRBV5-1	15	.	TRBJ2-4	CASSLTGGAKNIQYF	TGCGCCAGCAGCTTGACGGGGGGAGCCAAAAACATTCAGTACTTC
.	TRBV4-1	15	.	TRBJ1-1	CASSQMATANTEAFF	TGCGCCAGCAGCCAAATGGCAACTGCAAACACTGAAGCTTTCTTT
TRBD2	TRBV10-3	15	.	TRBJ2-7	CAISSLSGSNYEQYF	TGTGCCATCAGCAGCCTTAGCGGGAGCAACTACGAGCAGTACTTC
TRBD1	TRBV11-3	15	.	TRBJ2-7	CASSLKGQGPYEQYF	TGTGCCAGCAGCTTAAAAGGACAGGGTCCTTACGAGCAGTACTTC
.	TRBV7-3	12	.	TRBJ2-1	CASSSKTNEQFF	TGTGCCAGCAGCTCCAAAACGAATGAGCAGTTCTTC
TRBD2	TRBV7-8	19	.	TRBJ2-5	CASSLGWSSGSRGGETQYF	TGTGCCAGCAGCTTAGGATGGTCTAGCGGGAGTCGGGGGGGAGAGACCCAGTACTTC
TRBD2	TRBV5-1	16	.	TRBJ2-1	CASSLHPSGMGNEQFF	TGCGCCAGCAGCTTACACCCTAGCGGGATGGGTAATGAGCAGTTCTTC
.	TRBV7-9	12	.	TRBJ2-2	CASSSNTRELFF	TGTGCCAGCAGCTCGAACACCAGGGAGCTGTTTTTT
.	TRBV29-1	11	.	TRBJ1-1	CSVGGGTEAFF	TGCAGCGTTGGGGGAGGCACTGAAGCTTTCTTT
.	TRBV2	11	.	TRBJ2-3	CASLLADTQYF	TGTGCCAGCCTACTAGCAGATACGCAGTATTTT
.	TRBV9	15	.	TRBJ2-1	CASSDGLPSYNEQFF	TGTGCCAGCAGCGATGGACTGCCATCCTACAATGAGCAGTTCTTC
TRBD2	TRBV27	11	.	TRBJ2-7	CASTRGVEQYF	TGTGCCAGCACACGGGGGGTCGAGCAGTACTTC
TRBD2	TRBV19	15	.	TRBJ2-1	CASSTGLAGSNEQFF	TGTGCCAGTAGTACAGGACTAGCGGGAAGTAATGAGCAGTTCTTC
.	TRBV4-2	16	.	TRBJ2-2	CASSQVQGSNTGELFF	TGTGCCAGCAGCCAAGTACAGGGCAGTAACACCGGGGAGCTGTTTTTT
.	TRBV6-1	14	.	TRBJ1-4	CASSDRVNNEKLFF	TGTGCCAGCAGTGACAGGGTGAATAATGAAAAACTGTTTTTT